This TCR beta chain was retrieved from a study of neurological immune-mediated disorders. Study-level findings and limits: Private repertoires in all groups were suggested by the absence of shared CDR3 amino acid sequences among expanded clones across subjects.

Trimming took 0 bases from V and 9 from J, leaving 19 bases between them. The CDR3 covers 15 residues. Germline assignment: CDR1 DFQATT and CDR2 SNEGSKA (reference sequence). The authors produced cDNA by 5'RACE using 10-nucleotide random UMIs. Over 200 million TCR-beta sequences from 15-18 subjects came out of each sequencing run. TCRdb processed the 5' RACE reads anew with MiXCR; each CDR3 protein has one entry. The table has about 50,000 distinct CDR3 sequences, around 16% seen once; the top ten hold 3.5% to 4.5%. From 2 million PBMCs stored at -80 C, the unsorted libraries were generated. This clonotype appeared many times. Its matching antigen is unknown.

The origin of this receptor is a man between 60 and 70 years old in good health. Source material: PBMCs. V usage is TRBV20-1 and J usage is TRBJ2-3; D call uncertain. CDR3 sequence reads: CSARDWRSGLDTQYF. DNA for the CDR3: TGCAGTGCTAGAGATTGGCGGTCGGGCCTTGACACGCAGTATTTT.